These 25 T cell receptor beta chains came from one sample sequenced in a study of cytomegalovirus exposure and HLA in healthy donors. Use of 60 Vbeta and 13 Jbeta primers characterized the PCR. Clones were read by immunoSEQ multiplex PCR, and TCRdb kept only the in-frame ones, dropping some. The table lists about 140,000 clones, 64% of them singletons. Sequencing was carried out using PBMCs. The receptors derive from a woman aged 35 to 49 in good health and CMV-seronegative.

This clone was seen a handful of times. CDR3 region: CASQLHSSYNSPLHF. As DNA, the CDR3 is TGTGCCAGCCAACTCCACAGCTCCTATAATTCACCCCTCCACTTT. V gene TRBV2 combines with J gene TRBJ1-6; D not certain. This CDR3 has 15 amino acids. Trimming took 8 bases from V and 0 from J, leaving 11 bases between them. Germline V gives CDR1 SNHLY, CDR2 FYNNEI.

The chain employs TRBV9 and TRBJ1-2; 8 bases are a match to TRBD1. The trim removed 2 bases at V and 6 bases at J, leaving 6 bases unmatched. The CDR3 spans 14 residues. Germline-derived CDR1 and CDR2 are SGDLS and YYNGEE. CDR3 region: CASSVRQGNDGYTF. CDR3 nucleotides: TGTGCCAGCAGCGTTCGACAGGGGAACGATGGCTACACCTTC. Full variable domain (rest looked up from reference TRBV9 and TRBJ1-2): DSGVTQTPKHLITATGQRVTLRCSPRSGDLSVYWYQQSLDQGLQFLIQYYNGEERAKGNILERFSAQQFPDLHSELNLSSLELGDSALYFCASSVRQGNDGYTFGSGTRLTVV.

V is TRBV2 and J is TRBJ1-4; TRBD1 matches at 9 bases. CDR1 SNHLY and CDR2 FYNNEI come from the germline V gene. J lost 2 bases, V lost 8 bases, and 9 bases had no gene match. The CDR3 consists of 16 residues. The CDR3 sequence: CASWDRDIGTNEKLFF. The CDR3 region has the DNA TGTGCCAGCTGGGACAGGGATATCGGGACTAATGAAAAACTGTTTTTT. Full variable domain (remainder filled in from reference TRBV2 and TRBJ1-4): EPEVTQTPSHQVTQMGQEVILRCVPISNHLYFYWYRQILGQKVEFLVSFYNNEISEKSEIFDDQFSVERPDGSNFTLKIRSTKLEDSAMYFCASWDRDIGTNEKLFFGSGTQLSVL.

This clone showed up just a few times. This sequence joins TRBV30 and TRBJ2-7, with 10 bases fitting TRBD2. The V gene's germline CDR1 is GTSNPN and CDR2 SVGIG (reference sequence). J lost 1 base, V lost 4 bases, and 7 bases had no gene match. The CDR3 extends over 15 amino acids. The CDR3 loop is CAWTSGGLLSYEQYF. DNA for the CDR3: TGTGCCTGGACTAGCGGGGGCCTCCTATCCTACGAGCAGTACTTC.

This sequence joins TRBV4-1 and TRBJ1-2; the D is unclear. Germline CDR1 is MGHRA and CDR2 is YSYEKL. V dropped 2 bases and J dropped 8 bases, with 12 bases sitting between them. The CDR3 extends over 13 amino acids. This CDR3 reads CASSQRTFSGYTF. CDR3 DNA: TGCGCCAGCAGCCAACGAACTTTCTCGGGCTACACCTTC.

This clone has a single count. V usage is TRBV4-2 and J usage is TRBJ1-1; perhaps TRBD1 as D (5 bases). Trimming removed 0 bases at V and 3 bases at J, with 11 bases between. Germline CDR1 reads LGHNA; CDR2 reads YNFKEQ. The CDR3 runs 15 residues. In DNA, the CDR3 is TGTGCCAGCAGCCAAGATAAGGGGCATTACACTGAAGCTTTCTTT. It is translated as CASSQDKGHYTEAFF.

The V gene is TRBV6-6, the J gene TRBJ1-5; a weak D match, TRBD1 (5 bases). The germline gives CDR1 MNHNY, CDR2 SVGAGI (reference sequence). The CDR3 loop spans 12 amino acids. V was clipped by 2 bases and J by 7 bases, with 6 bases between them. CDR3 residues: CASSYPGQPQHF. CDR3 sequence (DNA): TGTGCCAGCAGTTACCCAGGGCAGCCCCAGCATTTT.

The chain carries TRBV7-2 and TRBJ1-2; 8 bases map to TRBD1. Per germline, CDR1 SGHTA and CDR2 FQGNSA. V was clipped by 3 bases and J by 3 bases; unmatched bases: 12. The CDR3 spans 17 residues. The CDR3 nucleotides are TGTGCCAGCAGCTTTAGAAGAGGGACAGGTGGGGACTATGGCTACACCTTC. Amino acid sequence: CASSFRRGTGGDYGYTF.

In regard to this clone: Different DNA sequences within this sample yield the same CDR3. V and J are TRBV7-2 and TRBJ1-2; 10 bases are a match to TRBD1. The V gene's germline CDR1 is SGHTA and CDR2 FQGNSA. This CDR3 has 15 residues. The V segment lost 1 base and the J segment 4 bases; nucleotides outside the gene matches: 3. The CDR3 coding sequence is TGTGCCAGCAGCTTAGGACAGGGGGCAGGCTATGGCTACACCTTC. It yields the protein CASSLGQGAGYGYTF.

This clone appeared a few times. J is TRBJ1-2 and V is TRBV27; D perhaps matches TRBD1 (5 bases). CDR1 and CDR2 (germline): MNHEY, SMNVEV (reference sequence). This CDR3 spans 16 amino acids. Trimming shortened V by 3 bases and J by 0 bases, and 14 bases separated the two germline ends. CDR3 bases: TGTGCCAGCAGTTTCGTCCCGACAGTTACTAACTATGGCTACACCTTC. This gives the protein CASSFVPTVTNYGYTF.

CDR3 in DNA: TGTGCCAGCAGCCGCCACAGGGAGGATACGCAGTATTTT. It codes for CASSRHREDTQYF. The genes are TRBV6-5 and TRBJ2-3; TRBD1 might be the D (6 bases). Germline CDR1 is MNHEY and CDR2 is SVGAGI. V lost 6 bases to trimming and J lost 6 bases, with 13 bases between them. The CDR3 sequence is 13 residues long.

This clone has only one observation. The chain uses TRBV2 and TRBJ1-5; a possible D gene is TRBD1 (5 bases). The CDR3 has 14 residues. The ends were cut back, 4 bases at V and 0 bases at J, with 7 bases in the middle. CDR1 SNHLY and CDR2 FYNNEI come from the germline V gene. Here the CDR3 reads CASSGTNSNQPQHF. CDR3 sequence (DNA): TGTGCCAGCAGTGGGACAAATAGCAATCAGCCCCAGCATTTT.

This chain joins TRBV4-1 and TRBJ2-3, with D perhaps matching TRBD2 (5 bases). The germline V gene has CDR1 MGHRA and CDR2 YSYEKL. V lost 4 bases and J lost 6, with 11 bases in between. The CDR3 covers 13 residues. CDR3 nucleotide sequence: TGCGCCAGCAGCCTGACCGTAGCGGATACGCAGTATTTT. It translates to CASSLTVADTQYF.

The rearrangement links TRBV5-1 to TRBJ1-1, with D possibly being TRBD1 (6 bases). Germline CDR1 SGHRS, CDR2 YFSETQ. This CDR3 comprises 14 residues. The germline V and J ends were trimmed by 4 bases and 0 bases, with 10 bases remaining between them. Written as DNA, the CDR3 is TGCGCCAGCAGCCAGGGACAAATGAACACTGAAGCTTTCTTT. Protein sequence: CASSQGQMNTEAFF.

V gene TRBV11-2 combines with J gene TRBJ1-6, with D uncertain. Per germline, CDR1 SGHAT and CDR2 FQNNGV. There are 14 residues in the CDR3. V lost 4 bases and J lost 13, with 17 bases in between. The CDR3 here is CASSSPGGLGPLHF. The CDR3 nucleotides are TGTGCCAGCAGCTCCCCCGGAGGGCTTGGGCCCCTCCACTTT.

The CDR3 reads CASQISGGATTDTQYF. The CDR3 region has the DNA TGTGCCAGCCAGATTAGCGGGGGGGCAACCACAGATACGCAGTATTTT. The chain is built from TRBV27 and TRBJ2-3, with 11 positions matching TRBD2. V shed 8 bases and J 2 bases; nucleotides not matched to a gene: 9. Germline-derived CDR1 and CDR2 are MNHEY and SMNVEV (reference sequence). The CDR3 sequence is 16 residues long.

The rearrangement links TRBV30 to TRBJ1-4; TRBD1 aligns across 8 bases. CDR1 and CDR2 (germline): GTSNPN, SVGIG (reference sequence). Losses at the gene ends were 4 bases for V and 5 bases for J; bases not matched to a gene: 12. The CDR3 has 16 residues. The CDR3 reads CAWKGTGSGRNEKLFF. CDR3 DNA: TGTGCCTGGAAGGGGACAGGTTCAGGGAGGAATGAAAAACTGTTTTTT. Full variable domain (rest looked up from reference TRBV30 and TRBJ1-4): SQTIHQWPATLVQPVGSPLSLECTVEGTSNPNLYWYRQAAGRGLQLLFYSVGIGQISSEVPQNLSASRPQDRQFILSSKKLLLSDSGFYLCAWKGTGSGRNEKLFFGSGTQLSVL.

CDR3 region: CASRRGTPLSGNQPQHF. In DNA, the CDR3 is TGTGCCAGCCGGCGGGGGACGCCCTTATCTGGCAATCAGCCCCAGCATTTT. The chain couples TRBV19 to TRBJ1-5, with D possibly TRBD1 on 5 matching bases. The CDR3 is 17 amino acids. Per the germline V gene, CDR1 is LNHDA and CDR2 is SQIVND (reference sequence). Trimming took off 9 bases at V and 2 bases at J, with 23 bases between the two ends.

V and J are TRBV7-6 and TRBJ2-5; 7 bases fit TRBD1. Germline V CDR1 and CDR2: SGHVS, FNYEAQ. Trimming took 5 bases from V and 2 from J; bases not matched to a gene: 8. The CDR3 length is 15 residues. In nucleotides, the CDR3 is TGTGCCAGCAGCCCTCACGGACAGGCACAAGAGACCCAGTACTTC. It yields the protein CASSPHGQAQETQYF.

This clone has only a few counts. This chain joins TRBV19 and TRBJ1-6; D is ambiguous. The germline V gene has CDR1 LNHDA and CDR2 SQIVND (reference sequence). V dropped 8 bases and J dropped 0 bases, with 11 bases sitting between them. CDR3 length equals 15 residues. The CDR3 loop reads CASRGESSYNSPLHF. The CDR3 nucleotides read TGTGCCAGTCGTGGGGAGAGCTCCTATAATTCACCCCTCCACTTT.

V is TRBV7-3 and J is TRBJ1-2; no firm D call. V was clipped by 1 base and J by 5 bases, with 5 bases between them. There are 12 residues in the CDR3. Germline V lookup: CDR1 SGHTA, CDR2 FQGTGA. This CDR3 is CASSLIGYGYTF. The CDR3 DNA follows: TGTGCCAGCAGCTTAATCGGGTATGGCTACACCTTC.

The J gene is TRBJ2-1, the V gene TRBV7-9; perhaps TRBD2 as D (6 bases). The V end lost 4 bases, the J end lost 0 bases, and 13 bases lay between the germline ends. Per the germline V gene, CDR1 is SEHNR and CDR2 is FQNEAQ (reference sequence). The CDR3 is 16 residues long. Written as DNA, the CDR3 is TGTGCCAGCAGCTCCCGCGGGGAGAGCTCCTACAATGAGCAGTTCTTC. It translates to CASSSRGESSYNEQFF. The variable domain in full, with the rest retrieved from reference TRBV7-9 and TRBJ2-1, is DTGVSQNPRHKITKRGQNVTFRCDPISEHNRLYWYRQTLGQGPEFLTYFQNEAQLEKSRLLSDRFSAERPKGSFSTLEIQRTEQGDSAMYLCASSSRGESSYNEQFFGPGTRLTVL.

The chain has TRBV10-2 and TRBJ2-5, with D perhaps matching TRBD1 (5 bases). Germline CDR1 and CDR2: WSHSY and SAAADI. The V gene lost 2 bases and the J gene lost 1 base, with 8 bases spanning the gap. The CDR3 is 14 residues long. The CDR3 spells CASSEDSSQETQYF. The CDR3 coding sequence is TGCGCCAGCAGTGAGGACAGCTCCCAAGAGACCCAGTACTTC.

DNA for the CDR3: TGTGCCAGCAGTTTATCGGGGGGGCCCTTCTCCTACGAGCAGTACTTC. Its protein is CASSLSGGPFSYEQYF. The rearrangement uses TRBV28 and TRBJ2-7; 8 nucleotides line up with TRBD2. CDR1 is MDHEN, CDR2 SYDVKM, per germline. V shed 1 base and J 0 bases; nucleotides not matched to a gene: 5. The CDR3 is 16 amino acids.

This rearrangement joins TRBV27 to TRBJ1-5; TRBD1 aligns across 11 bases. The J segment lost 6 bases and the V segment lost 6 bases, leaving 10 bases of the junction unmatched. Germline V gene data show CDR1 as MNHEY and CDR2 as SMNVEV (reference sequence). The CDR3 contains 16 residues. The CDR3 bases are TGTGCCAGCAGCCCTATAAGGGACAGGGGGATTCAGCCCCAGCATTTT. Translating it yields CASSPIRDRGIQPQHF.